This passage covers 27 T cell receptor beta chains from one sample sequenced in a study of T cell responses to AZD1222 COVID-19 vaccine. TCRdb's copy holds only in-frame clones and misses some; the assay was immunoSEQ multiplex PCR. The repertoire holds around 99,000 clones, with approximately 89% as singletons. Here the sequenced sample was peripheral blood, taken 28 days after the second AZD1222 dose. These receptors all stem from an adult who received the AZD1222 COVID-19 vaccine.

V gene TRBV13 combines with J gene TRBJ1-6; D gene unclear. Germline CDR1 reads PRHDT; CDR2 reads FYEKMQ (reference sequence). The CDR3 spans 16 residues. The V and J ends lost 5 bases and 9 bases respectively, with 20 bases between them. The CDR3 sequence: CASSTPGPDGVSPLHF. The CDR3 DNA is TGTGCCAGCAGCACCCCGGGCCCGGACGGGGTTTCACCCCTCCACTTT.

V gene TRBV27 combines with J gene TRBJ1-1; D gene ambiguous. With 2 bases removed from V and 4 bases from J, the gap between germline ends came to 20 bases. Germline CDR1 and CDR2: MNHEY and SMNVEV (reference sequence). This CDR3 comprises 17 residues. CDR3 amino acids: CASSLLSFGNKGTEAFF. As DNA, the CDR3 is TGTGCCAGCAGTTTACTGTCTTTCGGCAACAAGGGCACTGAAGCTTTCTTT.

V and J are TRBV5-1 and TRBJ1-4; D may be TRBD1 (5 bases). The V end was cut by 1 base, the J end by 7 bases, with 11 bases between. Germline V gene data show CDR1 as SGHRS and CDR2 as YFSETQ. The CDR3 consists of 14 residues. The DNA of the CDR3 is TGCGCCAGCAGCTTGACAGGTGAAGGTGAAAAACTGTTTTTT. Translation: CASSLTGEGEKLFF.

V usage is TRBV6-5 and J usage is TRBJ1-6; TRBD1 is a possible D gene (5 bases). Germline loops: CDR1 MNHEY, CDR2 SVGAGI. The CDR3 runs to 13 residues. The ends were cut back, 10 bases at V and 7 bases at J, with 14 bases in the middle. The CDR3 sequence is CATSREGNSPLHF. CDR3 in DNA: TGTGCCACCTCACGGGAGGGGAATTCACCCCTCCACTTT.

This clone was seen only a few times. The chain employs TRBV10-3 and TRBJ1-5; D remains ambiguous. Germline loops: CDR1 ENHRY, CDR2 SYGVKD. V gave up 4 bases and J gave up 4 bases, with 8 bases separating them. The CDR3 has 13 amino acids. The CDR3 region is CAISVGGNQPQHF. The CDR3 DNA reads TGTGCCATCAGTGTTGGTGGGAATCAGCCCCAGCATTTT.

The J gene is TRBJ1-2, the V gene TRBV24-1; 9 positions agree with TRBD1. Trimming removed 5 bases from V and 8 bases from J; junction bases left unmatched: 11. The CDR3 has 15 amino acids. Germline CDR1 reads KGHDR; CDR2 reads SFDVKD. This CDR3 is CATSVPGQGVGGYTF. CDR3 sequence (DNA): TGTGCCACCAGTGTTCCGGGACAGGGAGTCGGAGGCTACACCTTC.

The J gene is TRBJ1-1, the V gene TRBV29-1; 7 bases are a match to TRBD1. CDR1 and CDR2 (germline): SQVTM, ANQGSEA. V lost 5 bases, J lost 0 bases, and 3 bases stayed unmatched. This CDR3 region has 13 residues. As DNA, the CDR3 is TGCAGCGTTTACAGGGGTATGAACACTGAAGCTTTCTTT. Its translation is CSVYRGMNTEAFF.

Only a few counts were recorded for this clone. The chain has TRBV11-2 and TRBJ1-1; D gene uncertain. The CDR3 runs 13 residues. Trimming shortened V by 4 bases and J by 4 bases, and 10 bases separated the two germline ends. Per germline, CDR1 SGHAT and CDR2 FQNNGV. The CDR3 region has the DNA TGTGCCAGCAGCTCTGGTTGGGGCACTGAAGCTTTCTTT. It translates to CASSSGWGTEAFF.

The V call is TRBV6-6, the J call TRBJ1-4; TRBD1 agrees at 7 bases. The CDR3 is made up of 14 amino acids. The J segment lost 7 bases and the V segment lost 6 bases, leaving 8 bases of the junction unmatched. The V gene's germline CDR1 is MNHNY and CDR2 SVGAGI (reference sequence). This CDR3 reads CASRRAQGGEKLFF. The CDR3 DNA sequence: TGTGCCAGCAGAAGGGCCCAGGGGGGTGAAAAACTGTTTTTT.

The chain carries TRBV27 and TRBJ1-1, with D hard to call. V dropped 6 bases and J dropped 0 bases, with 8 bases sitting between them. CDR3 length: 13 amino acids. CDR1 and CDR2 (germline): MNHEY, SMNVEV (reference sequence). CDR3 region: CASSGRMNTEAFF. The CDR3 DNA reads as TGTGCCAGCAGCGGACGGATGAACACTGAAGCTTTCTTT.

The J gene is TRBJ2-6, the V gene TRBV6-2 or TRBV6-3; 9 bases map to TRBD1. The CDR3 totals 18 residues. Looked up from germline, CDR1 is MNHEY and CDR2 is SVGEGT. The trim removed 6 bases at V and 3 bases at J, leaving 12 bases unmatched. DNA of the CDR3: TGTGCCAGCAGCGACCAGGGACAGGGACCCTATGGGGCCAACGTCCTGACTTTC. Translated, it gives CASSDQGQGPYGANVLTF.

This clone was seen a single time. The gene calls are TRBV29-1 and TRBJ2-2; the D gene is possibly TRBD1 (8 bases). V was pared by 6 bases and J by 1 base, with 12 bases between. The CDR3 contains 14 residues. CDR1 and CDR2 from the germline V gene are SQVTM and ANQGSEA. The CDR3 spells CSVNRGGNTGELFF. As DNA, the CDR3 is TGCAGCGTCAACAGGGGGGGGAACACCGGGGAGCTGTTTTTT.

The genes are TRBV11-2 and TRBJ2-7, with a tentative D call TRBD1 (6 bases). The CDR3 covers 12 residues. V gave up 4 bases and J gave up 5 bases, with 9 bases separating them. Per germline, CDR1 SGHAT and CDR2 FQNNGV. The DNA of the CDR3 is TGTGCCAGCAGCTACGACAGGCACGAGCAGTACTTC. Translating gives CASSYDRHEQYF.

The V gene is TRBV19, the J gene TRBJ1-5; 10 nucleotides align to TRBD1. The CDR3 is 15 amino acids. The V and J ends lost 4 bases and 6 bases, in that order; junction bases with no gene match: 6. The germline CDR1 and CDR2 sequences are LNHDA and SQIVND (reference sequence). The CDR3 bases are TGTGCCAGTAGTACGGGACAGGGGACCGGTCAGCCCCAGCATTTT. As protein: CASSTGQGTGQPQHF. Based on the CDR3 plus reference TRBV19 and TRBJ1-5, the full variable domain is DGGITQSPKYLFRKEGQNVTLSCEQNLNHDAMYWYRQDPGQGLRLIYYSQIVNDFQKGDIAEGYSVSREKKESFPLTVTSAQKNPTAFYLCASSTGQGTGQPQHFGDGTRLSIL.

This clone turned up a few times. V usage is TRBV3-1 (or the pseudogene TRBV3-2) and J usage is TRBJ1-1; no definite D call. V was pared by 2 bases and J by 5 bases, with 6 bases between. CDR3 size: 12 residues. Germline CDR1 is LGHDT and CDR2 is YNNKEL (reference sequence). The CDR3 protein is CASSQIGTEAFF. For the CDR3, the DNA is TGTGCCAGCAGCCAAATAGGGACTGAAGCTTTCTTT.

This chain links TRBV10-3 with TRBJ2-5; 9 nucleotides match TRBD1. With V trimmed by 6 bases and J by 0 bases, 14 bases remained unmatched. The CDR3 runs to 18 residues. The germline gives CDR1 ENHRY, CDR2 SYGVKD. The CDR3 is CAIRHRTGEVGYQETQYF. The CDR3, as DNA: TGTGCCATCAGGCATCGGACAGGGGAGGTTGGGTACCAAGAGACCCAGTACTTC.

The rearrangement joins TRBV20-1 to TRBJ1-1; D gene uncertain. The V gene lost 3 bases and the J gene lost 7 bases, with 9 bases spanning the gap. This CDR3 comprises 11 residues. Germline CDR1 reads DFQATT; CDR2 reads SNEGSKA (reference sequence). CDR3 loop: CSARGISEAFF. The CDR3 DNA reads as TGCAGTGCTAGGGGGATAAGTGAAGCTTTCTTT.

V usage is TRBV5-1 and J usage is TRBJ1-3; D remains unclear. V lost 2 bases, J lost 8 bases, and 17 bases lay in between. The CDR3 totals 15 residues. CDR1 and CDR2 from the germline V gene are SGHRS and YFSETQ. The CDR3 reads CASSFRAAKEDTIYF. Written as DNA, the CDR3 is TGCGCCAGCAGCTTCCGAGCCGCTAAGGAGGACACCATATATTTT.

This clone was counted only a few times. The V call is TRBV19, the J call TRBJ2-7; D not resolved. CDR1 is LNHDA and CDR2 is SQIVND in the germline V gene (reference sequence). CDR3 size: 13 residues. The V end was cut by 3 bases, the J end by 1 base, with 7 bases between. CDR3 nucleotides: TGTGCCAGTAGTATCGGTCTTTCCTACGAGCAGTACTTC. It specifies CASSIGLSYEQYF.

V gene TRBV6-2 or TRBV6-3 combines with J gene TRBJ2-3; D remains unclear. Per the germline V gene, CDR1 is MNHEY and CDR2 is SVGEGT. The CDR3 has 13 amino acids. Trimming cost V 6 bases and J 7 bases, with 14 bases left between them. CDR3: CASSTEDLHTQYF. CDR3 DNA sequence: TGTGCCAGCAGCACCGAAGACCTCCATACGCAGTATTTT.

This chain connects TRBV7-9 to TRBJ1-4; D gene uncertain. Between the trimmed V and J ends, which lost 3 bases and 3 bases, there was a span of 5 bases. The CDR3 extends over 13 amino acids. From germline, CDR1 is SEHNR and CDR2 FQNEAQ (reference sequence). This CDR3 reads CASSLVPNEKLFF. The CDR3 coding sequence is TGTGCCAGCAGCTTGGTCCCTAATGAAAAACTGTTTTTT.

The chain combines TRBV28 with TRBJ1-5, with D tentatively TRBD1 (5 bases). This CDR3 is 12 amino acids long. Germline assignment: CDR1 MDHEN and CDR2 SYDVKM. The ends were cut back, 4 bases at V and 7 bases at J, with 8 bases in the middle. This CDR3 reads CASSWGTQPQHF. The CDR3 coding sequence is TGTGCCAGCAGTTGGGGGACCCAGCCCCAGCATTTT.

In this sample, this clone turned up a few times. The J gene is TRBJ2-7, the V gene TRBV9, with D possibly TRBD1 on 5 matching bases. The CDR3 has 15 amino acids. Trimming took 2 bases from V and 4 from J, leaving 16 bases between them. From germline, CDR1 is SGDLS and CDR2 YYNGEE. The CDR3 loop reads CASSVGLGATYEQYF. Here the CDR3 DNA reads TGTGCCAGCAGCGTGGGCCTAGGGGCCACATACGAGCAGTACTTC.

The chain carries TRBV15 and TRBJ1-4; D might be TRBD1 (5 bases). CDR1 LNHNV and CDR2 YYDKDF come from the germline V gene (reference sequence). The ends were cut back, 5 bases at V and 8 bases at J, with 18 bases in the middle. The CDR3 sequence is 15 residues long. CDR3 DNA sequence: TGTGCCACCAGCGGTATTCAGGGTTTATACGAAAAACTGTTTTTT. Translation gives CATSGIQGLYEKLFF.

This clone was detected only a few times. The chain links TRBV6-2 or TRBV6-3 to TRBJ2-4; D remains unclear. V was shortened by 0 bases and J by 2 bases, with 8 bases between the two germline ends. This CDR3 has 15 amino acids. Germline values: CDR1 MNHEY, CDR2 SVGEGT. DNA for the CDR3: TGTGCCAGCAGTTACTCCCCCGATTCCAAAAACATTCAGTACTTC. It encodes CASSYSPDSKNIQYF.

The chain carries TRBV6-5 and TRBJ1-1; TRBD1 is a possible D gene (6 bases). The CDR3 totals 13 residues. The germline V gene encodes CDR1 MNHEY and CDR2 SVGAGI. The V end lost 6 bases, the J end lost 4 bases, and 12 bases lay between the germline ends. The CDR3 region is CASSRGLGTEAFF. The CDR3 DNA follows: TGTGCCAGCAGCAGGGGTTTGGGCACTGAAGCTTTCTTT.

This clone is medium-sized in the sample. This chain uses TRBV27 with TRBJ1-2; D is uncertain. Trimming removed 6 bases from V and 4 bases from J, with 9 bases in between. Germline lookup yields CDR1 MNHEY and CDR2 SMNVEV (reference sequence). The CDR3 totals 12 residues. CDR3 DNA sequence: TGTGCCAGCAGCGCGGATTTCTATGGCTACACCTTC. Residues: CASSADFYGYTF.